This T cell receptor (beta chain) is from a study of blood T cell repertoires in COVID-19. Study in general: Samples representing acute and convalescent COVID-19 were sourced from the United States, Italy and Spain. Nucleic acid was either cDNA or gDNA, and it came from T cells, B-cell-depleted T cells, or PBMCs.

The authors' processing: Nucleated cell counts were estimated from reference gene primer amplification. Here immunoSEQ multiplex PCR was the method, and the copy in TCRdb shows in-frame clones only, minus some. For V, J and clone size, that table is used; D and trimming come from the DNA. The sample lists tens of thousands of clones, more than 75% seen once, with about a sixth in the top ten. Germline assignment: CDR1 SEHNR and CDR2 FQNEAQ (reference sequence). Deletions cut 8 bases from V and 9 bases from J, with 11 bases between. This CDR3 spans 11 amino acids. The specimen sequenced was peripheral blood. The chain combines TRBV7-9 with TRBJ2-1; unclear D gene. This clonotype was sampled from a woman older than 75 with active or convalescent COVID-19. DNA of the CDR3: TGTGCCAGCGAAGAGGCGAGTGAGCAGTTCTTC. Amino acids: CASEEASEQFF.